A single sample gave rise to the 19 T cell receptor beta chains below, sequenced in a study of blood T cell repertoires in COVID-19. Only in-frame clones appear in the TCRdb table, and some are missing; sequencing was by immunoSEQ multiplex PCR. The table lists more than 300,000 clones, roughly 86% of them singletons. Material: peripheral blood. The receptors here all came from a woman in her 50s with acute or convalescent COVID-19.

This clone was observed a single time. The rearrangement uses TRBV18 and TRBJ2-7; 9 bases match TRBD1. V lost 4 bases, J lost 3 bases, and 16 bases stayed unmatched. Germline V gene data show CDR1 as KGHSH and CDR2 as LQKENI. CDR3 length: 18 residues. CDR3 bases: TGTGCCAGCTCACTCCGGGACAGGGATCGGTGGTTGGGCTACGAGCAGTACTTC. Residues: CASSLRDRDRWLGYEQYF. The full variable domain, with the rest looked up from reference TRBV18 and TRBJ2-7, is NAGVMQNPRHLVRRRGQEARLRCSPMKGHSHVYWYRQLPEEGLKFMVYLQKENIIDESGMPKERFSAEFPKEGPSILRIQQVVRGDSAAYFCASSLRDRDRWLGYEQYFGPGTRLTVT.

The chain uses TRBV7-2 and TRBJ2-1; TRBD1 agrees at 7 bases. Trimming at V came to 5 bases and at J to 8 bases, leaving 6 bases not matched to a gene. Per the germline V gene, CDR1 is SGHTA and CDR2 is FQGNSA. The CDR3 has 13 residues. CDR3 sequence reads: CASSRGLFDEQFF. The CDR3 region has the DNA TGTGCCAGCAGCAGGGGGCTTTTTGATGAGCAGTTCTTC.

The rearrangement links TRBV9 to TRBJ2-1; TRBD2 aligns across 11 bases. The V gene end was trimmed by 0 bases and the J gene end by 8 bases; junction bases not matched to a gene: 4. In germline, CDR1 is SGDLS, CDR2 YYNGEE. This CDR3 region has 15 residues. CDR3 nucleotides: TGTGCCAGCAGCGTAGATAATAGCGGGAGGGATGAGCAGTTCTTC. This sequence encodes CASSVDNSGRDEQFF.

The chain combines TRBV5-1 with TRBJ1-1; possibly TRBD1 for D (5 bases). The CDR3 length is 15 residues. The V end was cut by 0 bases, the J end by 3 bases, with 12 bases between. Per the germline V gene, CDR1 is SGHRS and CDR2 is YFSETQ. CDR3 loop: CASSLAARVYTEAFF. CDR3 in DNA: TGCGCCAGCAGCTTGGCCGCCAGGGTGTACACTGAAGCTTTCTTT.

This sequence joins TRBV27 and TRBJ1-5; perhaps TRBD1 as D (5 bases). Germline CDR1 MNHEY, CDR2 SMNVEV (reference sequence). Trimming shortened V by 5 bases and J by 0 bases, and 8 bases separated the two germline ends. This CDR3 is built from 14 residues. CDR3 sequence: CASSGHNSNQPQHF. Here the CDR3 DNA reads TGTGCCAGCAGTGGACACAATAGCAATCAGCCCCAGCATTTT.

The chain combines TRBV21-1 with TRBJ1-4. TRBV21-1 is a pseudogene. The CDR3 totals 19 residues. The CDR3 region is CASSSARGWQGTTNEKLFF. CDR3 bases: TGTGCCAGCAGCAGCGCACGGGGGTGGCAGGGCACAACTAATGAAAAACTGTTTTTT.

The chain combines TRBV27 with TRBJ2-1; TRBD1 is a possible D gene (6 bases). With 3 bases removed from V and 6 bases from J, the gap between germline ends came to 18 bases. The CDR3 runs 16 residues. CDR1 is MNHEY, CDR2 SMNVEV, per germline (reference sequence). In DNA, the CDR3 is TGTGCCAGCAGTTTGGGGCCCGGGACACGCGCCAATGAGCAGTTCTTC. It is translated as CASSLGPGTRANEQFF.

The rearrangement joins TRBV28 to TRBJ2-1; 7 nucleotides align to TRBD1. From germline, CDR1 is MDHEN and CDR2 SYDVKM. J lost 4 bases, V lost 6 bases, and 9 bases had no gene match. The CDR3 totals 15 residues. The CDR3 DNA reads TGTGCCAGCAGCCCCAGACAGGGAAGATACAATGAGCAGTTCTTC. Translating gives CASSPRQGRYNEQFF.

The J gene is TRBJ2-3, the V gene TRBV4-1; TRBD1 might be the D (5 bases). This CDR3 spans 15 amino acids. Germline V CDR1 and CDR2: MGHRA, YSYEKL. Trimming removed 5 bases at V and 4 bases at J, with 16 bases between. Here the CDR3 DNA reads TGCGCCAGCAGCGTACGGGCCCAAGGGGCAGATACGCAGTATTTT. Translating it yields CASSVRAQGADTQYF.

This clone has a single count. The rearrangement links TRBV27 to TRBJ1-2, with 9 bases that match TRBD1. With V trimmed by 4 bases and J by 7 bases, 4 bases remained unmatched. This CDR3 spans 13 amino acids. Germline values: CDR1 MNHEY, CDR2 SMNVEV (reference sequence). The CDR3 spells CASSSGQGRGYTF. The CDR3 DNA follows: TGTGCCAGCAGTTCGGGACAGGGTCGTGGCTACACCTTC.

The V gene is TRBV6-2 or TRBV6-3, the J gene TRBJ1-1; 10 nucleotides line up with TRBD1. CDR1 MNHEY and CDR2 SVGEGT come from the germline V gene. J lost 3 bases, V lost 5 bases, and 12 bases had no gene match. There are 17 residues in the CDR3. Here the CDR3 reads CASSPGGRQGADTEAFF. The CDR3 nucleotides are TGTGCCAGCAGTCCAGGGGGCCGACAGGGGGCCGACACTGAAGCTTTCTTT.

The chain recombines TRBV30 with TRBJ2-3; the D is unclear. The CDR3 has 13 amino acids. Trimming stripped 4 bases from V and 2 bases from J, with 10 bases between. Germline CDR1 GTSNPN, CDR2 SVGIG (reference sequence). The CDR3 protein is CAWNLKHTDTQYF. CDR3 DNA: TGTGCCTGGAACCTCAAACACACAGATACGCAGTATTTT.

V gene TRBV7-9 combines with J gene TRBJ2-1, with TRBD2 matching over 11 bases. V was clipped by 5 bases and J by 4 bases; unmatched bases: 7. Germline assignment: CDR1 SEHNR and CDR2 FQNEAQ (reference sequence). The CDR3 length is 16 residues. CDR3 nucleotide sequence: TGTGCCAGCAGCCATACAACTAGCGGGAGATACAATGAGCAGTTCTTC. Protein: CASSHTTSGRYNEQFF.

The rearrangement links TRBV28 to TRBJ2-3, with 9 bases aligning to TRBD1. Germline V gene sequence: CDR1 MDHEN, CDR2 SYDVKM. This CDR3 has 15 amino acids. Trimming took 7 bases from V and 2 from J; bases not matched to a gene: 7. CDR3 in amino acids: CASNIGTGITDTQYF. DNA of the CDR3: TGTGCCAGCAATATAGGGACAGGGATCACAGATACGCAGTATTTT.

This rearrangement joins TRBV11-2 to TRBJ1-2; maybe TRBD1 (5 bases). Trimming left V 5 bases short and J 7 bases short, with 14 bases between. Germline-derived CDR1 and CDR2 are SGHAT and FQNNGV. CDR3 length: 13 residues. The CDR3 DNA follows: TGTGCCAGCAGCCCCACCGGAGGGGTTGGCTACACCTTC. It yields the protein CASSPTGGVGYTF.

The CDR3 loop is CATSGRYGYTF. Here the CDR3 DNA reads TGTGCCACCAGTGGTCGGTATGGCTACACCTTC. This chain connects TRBV24-1 to TRBJ1-2; D is ambiguous. CDR1 is KGHDR and CDR2 is SFDVKD in the germline V gene. With 5 bases removed from V and 5 bases from J, the gap between germline ends came to 5 bases. CDR3 length: 11 amino acids.

This chain joins TRBV19 and TRBJ1-1, with D uncertain. V lost 2 bases and J lost 9, with 10 bases in between. CDR3 length equals 12 residues. The germline V gene has CDR1 LNHDA and CDR2 SQIVND (reference sequence). The CDR3, as DNA: TGTGCCAGTAGTATACTGCGTGATAAAGCTTTCTTT. Translated: CASSILRDKAFF.

This chain connects TRBV7-3 to TRBJ2-1; 12 nucleotides line up with TRBD2. Per the germline V gene, CDR1 is SGHTA and CDR2 is FQGTGA. J lost 8 bases, V lost 2 bases, and 10 bases had no gene match. The CDR3 consists of 17 residues. CDR3 nucleotide sequence: TGTGCCAGCAGCTTAGACAGACTAGCGGGAGACGGAGATGAGCAGTTCTTC. It translates to CASSLDRLAGDGDEQFF.

The chain employs TRBV9 and TRBJ1-1, with TRBD1 as a possible D gene (5 bases). Germline CDR1 reads SGDLS; CDR2 reads YYNGEE. Trimming removed 0 bases from V and 6 bases from J, with 12 bases in between. This CDR3 is 14 amino acids long. As DNA, the CDR3 is TGTGCCAGCAGCGTAGGGTATAGGGACTCTGAAGCTTTCTTT. This encodes CASSVGYRDSEAFF.